Listed here are 15 T cell receptor beta chains from one sample, sequenced in a study of shared T cell receptors in the human thymus. Here immunoSEQ multiplex PCR was the method, and the copy in TCRdb shows in-frame clones only, minus some. Of about 500,000 clones listed, approximately 78% are singletons. These records were also assigned to another study, of human thymus T cells.

Sequenced material: thymocytes. These receptors all come from a boy in the first two years of life with a congenital heart defect.

The chain recombines TRBV10-3 with TRBJ2-5; tentatively, D is TRBD2 (5 bases). The DNA end is a closer match to TRBJ2-7, so the J assignment may be wrong. Germline assignment: CDR1 ENHRY and CDR2 SYGVKD. The CDR3 runs to 13 residues. The CDR3 nucleotides read TGTGCCATCGGTCCAGCGGTATCCTACGAGCAGTACTTC. It translates to CAIGPAVSYEQYF.

The V gene is TRBV4-1, the J gene TRBJ1-4; D remains unclear. This CDR3 has 15 amino acids. Germline V CDR1 and CDR2: MGHRA, YSYEKL. The germline V and J ends were trimmed by 0 bases and 5 bases, with 10 bases remaining between them. CDR3 sequence: CASSQEAWENEKLFF. Here the CDR3 DNA reads TGCGCCAGCAGCCAAGAGGCCTGGGAGAATGAAAAACTGTTTTTT.

The chain employs TRBV5-1 and TRBJ2-1; 9 bases are a match to TRBD1. Germline trimming cut 4 bases from V and 5 bases from J; bases unmatched to any gene: 7. Germline V gene data show CDR1 as SGHRS and CDR2 as YFSETQ. CDR3 length equals 15 residues. CDR3 in amino acids: CASSRRTGADNEQFF. The CDR3 nucleotides are TGCGCCAGCAGCAGAAGGACAGGGGCTGACAATGAGCAGTTCTTC.

The rearrangement joins TRBV2 to TRBJ2-5; D is undetermined. Looked up from germline, CDR1 is SNHLY and CDR2 is FYNNEI. This CDR3 region has 11 residues. Trimming removed 6 bases from V and 4 bases from J, with 6 bases in between. CDR3 nucleotides: TGTGCCAGCAGACATCCAGAGACCCAGTACTTC. This sequence encodes CASRHPETQYF.

This rearrangement joins TRBV9 to TRBJ2-6; D is undetermined. Germline loops: CDR1 SGDLS, CDR2 YYNGEE. This CDR3 is 14 amino acids long. The ends were cut back, 8 bases at V and 8 bases at J, with 17 bases in the middle. The CDR3 region is CARPKELRTNVLTF. The CDR3 coding sequence is TGTGCCAGACCAAAGGAGTTAAGGACCAACGTCCTGACTTTC.

The chain is built from TRBV5-6 and TRBJ2-1, with 8 bases aligning to TRBD2. Germline lookup yields CDR1 SGHDT and CDR2 YYEEEE. V was pared by 1 base and J by 7 bases, with 7 bases of the junction left unmatched. This CDR3 comprises 15 residues. This CDR3 is CASSLPSGSLNEQFF. The DNA of the CDR3 is TGTGCCAGCAGCTTGCCTAGCGGGTCTTTGAATGAGCAGTTCTTC.

The chain recombines TRBV6-5 with TRBJ1-2, with 7 bases fitting TRBD1. Trimming cost V 6 bases and J 7 bases; bases outside gene matches: 8. CDR1 is MNHEY and CDR2 is SVGAGI in the germline V gene. This CDR3 contains 13 residues. The CDR3 nucleotides read TGTGCCAGCAGGCCGACAGGGAATTGTGGCTACACCTTC. Translation: CASRPTGNCGYTF.

The CDR3: CASSVVYRATEAFF. Written as DNA, the CDR3 is TGTGCCAGCAGCGTAGTATACAGGGCCACTGAAGCTTTCTTT. This chain connects TRBV9 to TRBJ1-1; D may be TRBD1 (6 bases). The CDR3 runs to 14 residues. Per the germline V gene, CDR1 is SGDLS and CDR2 is YYNGEE. Trimming removed 0 bases from V and 4 bases from J, with 10 bases in between.

The chain recombines TRBV19 with TRBJ2-5, with D tentatively TRBD2 (6 bases). The CDR3 totals 20 residues. V lost 1 base and J lost 4, with 28 bases in between. In germline, CDR1 is LNHDA, CDR2 SQIVND (reference sequence). CDR3: CASSIGGRRLAALEGETQYF. The CDR3 DNA is TGTGCCAGTAGTATAGGGGGGAGGCGGCTAGCCGCCTTAGAGGGAGAGACCCAGTACTTC.

The J gene is TRBJ1-1, the V gene TRBV6-5; TRBD1 agrees at 8 bases. J was trimmed by 5 bases and V by 4 bases; bases with no gene match: 9. Germline V gene lookup returns CDR1 MNHEY and CDR2 SVGAGI. This CDR3 has 15 residues. The CDR3 DNA sequence: TGTGCCAGCAGTTCACGGACAGGGATCAGGACTGAAGCTTTCTTT. As protein: CASSSRTGIRTEAFF.

The CDR3 is CASGARGGQFYVGYTF. The DNA of the CDR3 is TGTGCCAGCGGGGCTCGGGGGGGCCAATTCTATGTAGGCTACACCTTC. The chain links TRBV7-8 to TRBJ1-2, with TRBD1 as a possible D gene (6 bases). The germline gives CDR1 SGHVS, CDR2 FQNEAQ. Between the trimmed V and J ends, which lost 8 bases and 8 bases, there was a span of 27 bases. CDR3 length equals 16 residues.

The chain joins TRBV7-4 to TRBJ2-7; D not resolved. Germline-derived CDR1 and CDR2 are SGHVT and SQSDAQ. V lost 5 bases, J lost 5 bases, and 19 bases lay in between. The CDR3 spans 15 residues. For the CDR3, the DNA is TGTGCCAGCAGCACGCAGAGTCCGCTGGGCCACGAGCAGTACTTC. Its protein product is CASSTQSPLGHEQYF.

This clone was detected only a few times. CDR3 loop: CASGREGTDTQYF. The CDR3 DNA reads as TGTGCCAGCGGTCGGGAGGGCACAGATACGCAGTATTTT. The rearrangement joins TRBV28 to TRBJ2-3; the match to TRBD2 covers 7 bases. CDR3 length: 13 amino acids. The V gene end was trimmed by 8 bases and the J gene end by 1 base; junction bases not matched to a gene: 3. Germline assignment: CDR1 MDHEN and CDR2 SYDVKM.

The V and J genes are TRBV28 and TRBJ2-1; D remains ambiguous. V lost 2 bases to trimming and J lost 6 bases, with 17 bases between them. There are 16 residues in the CDR3. The germline V gene has CDR1 MDHEN and CDR2 SYDVKM. The CDR3 loop reads CASSLSYALPSNEQFF. The DNA of the CDR3 is TGTGCCAGCAGTTTAAGCTATGCGCTACCCTCCAATGAGCAGTTCTTC.

The chain uses TRBV19 and TRBJ2-7; tentative D call: TRBD2 (5 bases). Trimming pared 1 base from V and 7 bases from J, leaving 14 bases between. Looked up from germline, CDR1 is LNHDA and CDR2 is SQIVND (reference sequence). The CDR3 contains 14 residues. The CDR3 protein is CASSIASGPCEQYF. DNA of the CDR3: TGTGCCAGTAGTATAGCAAGCGGTCCGTGTGAGCAGTACTTC.